Below, 28 T cell receptor beta chains from the same sample are listed, as sequenced in a study of blood T cell repertoires in COVID-19. Only in-frame clones appear in the TCRdb table, and some are missing; sequencing was by immunoSEQ multiplex PCR. The profile shows about 190,000 clones, less than 85% of them singletons. Material for sequencing was PBMCs or T cells enriched from blood (not recorded which). The source is a woman aged 55-70 years with acute COVID-19.

A few counts support this clone. The chain joins TRBV28 to TRBJ1-6; 9 positions agree with TRBD1. This CDR3 is built from 15 residues. Trimming removed 2 bases from V and 7 bases from J; junction bases left unmatched: 3. Germline V gene sequence: CDR1 MDHEN, CDR2 SYDVKM. Here the CDR3 reads CASSLGGQGNSPLHF. The CDR3 DNA sequence: TGTGCCAGCAGTTTAGGGGGACAGGGAAATTCACCCCTCCACTTT.

V and J are TRBV5-1 and TRBJ1-4; no clear D gene. Per the germline V gene, CDR1 is SGHRS and CDR2 is YFSETQ. V was trimmed by 0 bases and J by 8 bases, leaving 17 bases between them. The CDR3 sequence is 16 residues long. DNA for the CDR3: TGCGCCAGCAGCTTGGGGCCCCCGAGGGCTGGGGAAAAACTGTTTTTT. Its translation is CASSLGPPRAGEKLFF.

This sequence joins TRBV15 and TRBJ1-6; D not certain. Germline V CDR1 and CDR2: LNHNV, YYDKDF (reference sequence). The CDR3 has 16 amino acids. The ends were cut back, 0 bases at V and 7 bases at J, with 13 bases in the middle. For the CDR3, the DNA is TGTGCCACCAGCAGAGATCTAGGGAGACGGAATTCACCCCTCCACTTT. It codes for CATSRDLGRRNSPLHF.

The chain carries TRBV15 and TRBJ1-6, with 11 bases matching TRBD1. Germline CDR1 is LNHNV and CDR2 is YYDKDF (reference sequence). The V gene end was trimmed by 2 bases and the J gene end by 10 bases; junction bases not matched to a gene: 7. The CDR3 loop spans 16 amino acids. In nucleotides, the CDR3 is TGTGCCACCAGCAGAAATCCGGGACAGGGGGACTCACCCCTCCACTTT. Protein: CATSRNPGQGDSPLHF.

The DNA of the CDR3 is TGTGCCAGCAGCCGCAGCTCGCGGTCTGGAAACACCATATATTTT. It codes for CASSRSSRSGNTIYF. The rearrangement links TRBV28 to TRBJ1-3, with D unclear. Deletions cut 6 bases from V and 1 base from J, with 13 bases between. The CDR3 is made up of 15 amino acids. Germline CDR1 reads MDHEN; CDR2 reads SYDVKM.

The gene calls are TRBV6-2 or TRBV6-3 and TRBJ1-2; weak D call: TRBD1 (5 bases). Germline CDR1 MNHEY, CDR2 SVGEGT. This CDR3 comprises 13 residues. Trimming stripped 5 bases from V and 4 bases from J, with 11 bases between. This chain's CDR3 is CASSHRDFYGYTF. For the CDR3, the DNA is TGTGCCAGCAGTCACCGGGACTTCTATGGCTACACCTTC.

This chain uses TRBV11-2 with TRBJ2-7, with a weak D call TRBD2 (6 bases). The V gene lost 3 bases and the J gene lost 3 bases, with 24 bases spanning the gap. The CDR3 covers 18 residues. Germline CDR1 and CDR2: SGHAT and FQNNGV. The CDR3 bases are TGTGCCAGCAGCTTGGGGGATTTTTTGGGGGGATTCTTCTACGAGCAGTACTTC. This encodes CASSLGDFLGGFFYEQYF.

V is TRBV4-3 and J is TRBJ2-1, with 9 bases that match TRBD2. Unmatched junction bases numbered 7, after V lost 4 bases and J lost 9 bases. Germline V gives CDR1 LGHNA, CDR2 YSLEER. This CDR3 comprises 14 residues. CDR3 protein: CASSRSGGFSEQFF. For the CDR3, the DNA is TGCGCCAGCAGCCGTAGCGGGGGTTTCAGTGAGCAGTTCTTC.

The chain joins TRBV19 to TRBJ2-7; D ambiguous. Germline V CDR1 and CDR2: LNHDA, SQIVND (reference sequence). The CDR3 runs to 13 residues. V was cut by 3 bases and J by 3 bases, with 9 bases left in between. The CDR3 DNA reads as TGTGCCAGTAGTATTGGCGGAGTCTACGAGCAGTACTTC. This encodes CASSIGGVYEQYF.

This chain connects TRBV18 to TRBJ2-2, with TRBD1 matching 8 bases. The V gene end was trimmed by 6 bases and the J gene end by 2 bases; junction bases not matched to a gene: 2. The germline gives CDR1 KGHSH, CDR2 LQKENI. The CDR3 has 14 residues. CDR3 sequence: CASSGTGNTGELFF. DNA of the CDR3: TGTGCCAGCTCGGGGACAGGTAACACCGGGGAGCTGTTTTTT.

The chain couples TRBV7-2 to TRBJ1-5, with 8 bases fitting TRBD1. V trimming: 5 bases; J trimming: 0 bases; junction bases outside the gene matches: 9. This CDR3 contains 17 residues. CDR1 is SGHTA, CDR2 FQGNSA, per germline. CDR3 sequence (DNA): TGTGCCAGCAGCCGGACAGGGAATTTCGTTAGCAATCAGCCCCAGCATTTT. Translated: CASSRTGNFVSNQPQHF.

The chain has TRBV2 and TRBJ2-2; TRBD1 matches 8 bases. The CDR3 covers 13 residues. Germline assignment: CDR1 SNHLY and CDR2 FYNNEI. With 8 bases clipped from V and 3 bases from J, the junction kept 2 bases outside the gene matches. CDR3 in amino acids: CASCRGHTGELFF. The CDR3 bases are TGTGCCAGCTGCAGGGGGCACACCGGGGAGCTGTTTTTT.

V gene TRBV28 combines with J gene TRBJ2-7; 10 bases line up with TRBD2. The ends lost 6 bases at V and 0 bases at J; junction bases unmatched: 5. Looked up from germline, CDR1 is MDHEN and CDR2 is SYDVKM. CDR3 length equals 15 residues. The CDR3 coding sequence is TGTGCCAGCAGATCTAGCGGGGGAAGCTCCTACGAGCAGTACGTC. Translated: CASRSSGGSSYEQYV.

This chain links TRBV6-2 or TRBV6-3 with TRBJ2-5, with D possibly matching TRBD1 (5 bases). V was trimmed by 4 bases and J by 5 bases, leaving 14 bases between them. Germline CDR1 and CDR2: MNHEY and SVGEGT. This CDR3 spans 14 amino acids. CDR3 protein: CASSSRTPRETQYF. The CDR3 nucleotides read TGTGCCAGCAGTTCACGGACACCGAGGGAGACCCAGTACTTC.

The DNA for the CDR3 is TGTGCCAGCAGCGTAGAACTAGCGGGAGTTCCGCAGTATTTT. Encoded protein: CASSVELAGVPQYF. V and J are TRBV9 and TRBJ2-3; TRBD2 aligns across 11 bases. The CDR3 extends over 14 amino acids. V was pared by 0 bases and J by 10 bases, with 4 bases of the junction left unmatched. Germline loops: CDR1 SGDLS, CDR2 YYNGEE.

The chain recombines TRBV9 with TRBJ2-3, with 7 nucleotides matching TRBD2. Germline CDR1 SGDLS, CDR2 YYNGEE. Trimming at V came to 3 bases and at J to 8 bases, leaving 6 bases not matched to a gene. The CDR3 is 13 residues long. The CDR3 DNA follows: TGTGCCAGCAGCGAGGGGACGGGAGGTACGCAGTATTTT. It codes for CASSEGTGGTQYF.

This clone has only one observation. This chain joins TRBV7-9 and TRBJ2-1; the match to TRBD2 covers 15 bases. The CDR3 runs to 16 residues. The junction had 8 bases not matched to a gene; V was cut back by 5 bases and J by 9 bases. In germline, CDR1 is SEHNR, CDR2 FQNEAQ (reference sequence). CDR3: CASSLPGLAGGTEQFF. In nucleotides, the CDR3 is TGTGCCAGCAGCCTTCCGGGACTAGCGGGAGGAACTGAGCAGTTCTTC.

The rearrangement uses TRBV10-3 and TRBJ1-1, with 7 bases aligning to TRBD1. The CDR3 extends over 19 amino acids. V lost 8 bases and J lost 0; bases outside the gene matches: 21. Germline CDR1 is ENHRY and CDR2 is SYGVKD. CDR3 DNA: TGTGCCATCGGAGGTCCAAGGAGGGGGCGCCGAATCATGAACACTGAAGCTTTCTTT. Amino acids: CAIGGPRRGRRIMNTEAFF.

The chain combines TRBV2 with TRBJ2-1; TRBD2 matches at 11 bases. The J segment lost 6 bases and the V segment lost 11 bases, leaving 6 bases of the junction unmatched. The CDR3 runs to 13 residues. CDR1 is SNHLY, CDR2 FYNNEI, per germline. The CDR3 region has the DNA TGTGCCTCTAATAGCGGGAGGGCCAATGAGCAGTTCTTC. Translating it yields CASNSGRANEQFF.

This clone appeared a single time. This chain connects TRBV14 to TRBJ1-2; D call uncertain. This CDR3 spans 12 amino acids. Trimming took 2 bases from V and 6 from J, leaving 7 bases between them. Germline V gene sequence: CDR1 SGHDN, CDR2 FVKESK. The CDR3 sequence: CASSQWRDGYTF. The CDR3, as DNA: TGTGCCAGCAGCCAATGGAGAGATGGCTACACCTTC.

The V call is TRBV4-3, the J call TRBJ2-3; TRBD2 matches 10 bases. This CDR3 contains 16 residues. The V gene end was trimmed by 3 bases and the J gene end by 1 base; junction bases not matched to a gene: 4. Germline V gives CDR1 LGHNA, CDR2 YSLEER. The CDR3 here is CASSQEGLAGTDTQYF. CDR3 sequence (DNA): TGCGCCAGCAGCCAGGAAGGACTAGCGGGCACAGATACGCAGTATTTT.

The gene calls are TRBV9 and TRBJ2-7; D is perhaps TRBD2 (5 bases). Germline loops: CDR1 SGDLS, CDR2 YYNGEE. The V gene lost 4 bases and the J gene lost 0 bases, with 14 bases spanning the gap. The CDR3 covers 15 residues. The CDR3 DNA sequence: TGTGCCAGCAGCTCTAGTCCCCGGGGCTCCTACGAGCAGTACTTC. It encodes CASSSSPRGSYEQYF.

In nucleotides, the CDR3 is TGTGCCAGCAGTCCTCCGAGACAGGGTCATGAAGCTTTCTTT. This gives the protein CASSPPRQGHEAFF. The chain uses TRBV28 and TRBJ1-1; 7 bases match TRBD1. The CDR3 is made up of 14 amino acids. Germline CDR1 is MDHEN and CDR2 is SYDVKM. Trimming took 5 bases from V and 7 from J; bases not matched to a gene: 10.

This chain uses TRBV2 with TRBJ2-3, with a possible D match to TRBD1 (5 bases). The CDR3 sequence is 10 residues long. CDR1 is SNHLY and CDR2 is FYNNEI in the germline V gene. V was cut by 9 bases and J by 15 bases, with 16 bases left in between. The CDR3 DNA follows: TGTGCCAGGAGGATCTCCAGGGTTTATTTT. Residues: CARRISRVYF.

This clone was seen a few times. The V call is TRBV27, the J call TRBJ2-2; 9 nucleotides align to TRBD2. The CDR3 covers 14 residues. Germline V gene data show CDR1 as MNHEY and CDR2 as SMNVEV (reference sequence). Trimming at V came to 8 bases and at J to 6 bases, leaving 7 bases not matched to a gene. The CDR3 DNA sequence: TGTGCCAGCGGCCTAGCGGGGAGAGCCGGGGAGCTGTTTTTT. Protein product: CASGLAGRAGELFF.

This clone was seen only once. The same CDR3 can be traced to other DNA sequences in this sample. This CDR3 reads CASSLGQGLNTEAFF. The DNA for the CDR3 is TGTGCCAGCAGCTTAGGGCAGGGGCTGAACACTGAAGCTTTCTTT. This chain joins TRBV7-9 and TRBJ1-1, with D tentatively TRBD1 (6 bases). With 1 base removed from V and 0 bases from J, the gap between germline ends came to 9 bases. Germline V gene sequence: CDR1 SEHNR, CDR2 FQNEAQ (reference sequence). CDR3 length: 15 residues.

The sample holds one count of this clone. This chain uses TRBV6-2 or TRBV6-3 with TRBJ2-6; TRBD1 aligns across 8 bases. V lost 6 bases and J lost 2; bases outside the gene matches: 15. The V gene's germline CDR1 is MNHEY and CDR2 SVGEGT. The CDR3 is 19 amino acids. For the CDR3, the DNA is TGTGCCAGCAGCAAACCTTCGGACAGGGACGGAACTGGGGCCAACGTCCTGACTTTC. Translating gives CASSKPSDRDGTGANVLTF.

This clone was observed a handful of times. V is TRBV3-1 (or the pseudogene TRBV3-2) and J is TRBJ1-2; perhaps TRBD1 as D (6 bases). Trimming removed 3 bases from V and 8 bases from J, with 10 bases in between. The CDR3 contains 12 residues. In germline, CDR1 is LGHDT, CDR2 YNNKEL (reference sequence). This CDR3 is CASSQRDMGYTF. The DNA of the CDR3 is TGTGCCAGCAGCCAGAGGGACATGGGCTACACCTTC.